The sequence of this T cell receptor beta chain was determined in a study of Ad26.COV2.S vaccination and SARS-CoV-2 variants. Study background: Ad26.COV2.S shots went into the muscle once or twice, 56 days apart. Study-wide findings and caveats: From the TCR breadth and depth analyses, total T cell responses may have been underestimated.

Indicated treatment: roughly 20 received Ad26.COV2.S at low or high dose, single or two shots; roughly five received placebo; per-sample allocation not given. Material that was analyzed had been drawn on day 63 after the first vaccine or placebo injection. In the vaccine, an Ad26 vector expressed the SARS-CoV-2 spike of the Wuhan strain. Sequencing was performed with immunoSEQ multiplex PCR; in TCRdb, only in-frame clones are kept and a portion is missing. Of a few hundred thousand clones in the sample, roughly 88% are singletons; the top ten hold 3.6%. This CDR3 is built from 12 residues. V shed 2 bases and J shed 5 bases, with 8 bases lying between them. CDR1 and CDR2 (germline): SGHDT, YYEEEE. In regard to this clone: Its antigen is undetermined.

V usage is TRBV5-6 and J usage is TRBJ2-7; D is unclear. This clonotype was obtained from a person aged 18-60 years who received the Ad26.COV2.S COVID-19 vaccine or a placebo. The sample was peripheral blood, taken in a trial of Ad26.COV2.S vaccine versus placebo. As DNA, the CDR3 is TGTGCCAGCAGCTTTTTAGGACACGAGCAGTACTTC. It codes for CASSFLGHEQYF.